This T cell receptor (beta chain) appears in the sequencing data of a study of cytomegalovirus exposure and HLA in healthy donors. Study-level findings and limits: TCR beta chains numbering more than 150 were designated cytomegalovirus-associated. The authors later found HLA-associated TCR beta chains more clonally expanded than equally common others. CMV serostatus stood as the only immune exposure information on hand.

60 Vbeta and 13 Jbeta primers were used in PCR. The data were produced by immunoSEQ multiplex PCR, yet TCRdb's version contains in-frame clones alone and is incomplete. The data contain about 130,000 clones, approximately 85% of them singletons. As regards this clone: Antigen specificity is unknown.

This CDR3 comprises 12 residues. With 2 bases clipped from V and 10 bases from J, the junction kept 5 bases outside the gene matches. Per germline, CDR1 GTSNPN and CDR2 SVGIG (reference sequence). This rearrangement joins TRBV30 to TRBJ1-1; 9 bases line up with TRBD1. The receptor was isolated from a woman aged 25 to 45 in good health and CMV-seropositive. Sequencing used PBMCs. The CDR3 here is CAWSPLTGGAFF. In nucleotides, the CDR3 is TGTGCCTGGAGTCCACTGACAGGGGGAGCTTTCTTT.